This TCR beta chain was sequenced in a study of shared clonotypes between healthy human individuals. Study outcomes and limitations: What naive subsets generally showed was a larger estimated richness than memory subsets showed.

Deep was the level at which the assay was run. Profiling relied on immunoSEQ multiplex PCR, and the TCRdb table lists in-frame clones only, not all of them. The sample shows some 2.3 million clones, approximately 95% of them seen only once. This clone came up once. Antigen: not known. Trimming left V 8 bases short and J 4 bases short, with 14 bases between. Germline CDR1 and CDR2: MGHDK and SYGVNS. The CDR3 consists of 14 residues. Each sample came from a Caucasian adult donor living in Nashville, Tennessee. The sequence derives from a man aged 18-30 years in good health. Some clones in this sample may be carry-over from other donors' samples. The sequenced material came from naive CD4+ T cells from PBMCs. The subset denotes: CD45RA+ positively selected. The V and J genes are TRBV25-1 and TRBJ1-4; D is unclear. The CDR3 bases are TGTGCCAGCGCTCAGACCGCGCTTAATGAAAAACTGTTTTTT. Encoded protein: CASAQTALNEKLFF.